The 25 T cell receptor beta chains below come from one sample, sequenced in a study of blood T cell repertoires in COVID-19. Using immunoSEQ multiplex PCR, the repertoire was profiled, and TCRdb retains in-frame clones only, with some absent. Among fewer than 200,000 clones listed, over 65% were seen once. What was sequenced was peripheral blood. The receptors stem from a man between 60 and 75 years old with acute or convalescent COVID-19.

The chain couples TRBV11-2 to TRBJ1-4; 8 positions agree with TRBD1. Trimming removed 4 bases from V and 8 bases from J; junction bases left unmatched: 3. The germline CDR1 and CDR2 sequences are SGHAT and FQNNGV. The CDR3 consists of 13 residues. The CDR3 sequence is CASSSGGGEKLFF. Written as DNA, the CDR3 is TGTGCCAGCAGCTCAGGGGGCGGCGAAAAACTGTTTTTT.

This sequence joins TRBV4-3 and TRBJ2-2; TRBD1 might be the D (6 bases). CDR3 length equals 18 residues. Deletions cut 1 base from V and 4 bases from J, with 19 bases between. Germline CDR1 reads LGHNA; CDR2 reads YSLEER. The CDR3 DNA reads as TGCGCCAGCAGCCAAGGTCACCCCGGGACAAACGGCACCGGGGAGCTGTTTTTT. This codes for CASSQGHPGTNGTGELFF.

This chain links TRBV7-2 with TRBJ1-6, with TRBD1 matching over 7 bases. This CDR3 is 13 amino acids long. With V trimmed by 5 bases and J by 9 bases, 4 bases remained unmatched. Germline V gene data show CDR1 as SGHTA and CDR2 as FQGNSA. The CDR3 region has the DNA TGTGCCAGCAGCGCGACAGGGAGTTCACCCCTCCACTTT. It is translated as CASSATGSSPLHF.

V gene TRBV5-8 combines with J gene TRBJ1-1; D ambiguous. Germline CDR1 reads SGHTS; CDR2 reads YDEGEE. V was shortened by 0 bases and J by 0 bases, with 12 bases between the two germline ends. CDR3 length: 16 residues. This CDR3 is CASSLERGVMNTEAFF. The CDR3 nucleotides read TGTGCCAGCAGCTTGGAACGCGGGGTCATGAACACTGAAGCTTTCTTT.

On this clone itself: Additional DNA sequences in this sample encode the identical CDR3. The chain has TRBV19 and TRBJ1-4; tentatively, D is TRBD1 (5 bases). V was pared by 1 base and J by 0 bases, with 9 bases between. Germline lookup yields CDR1 LNHDA and CDR2 SQIVND (reference sequence). CDR3 length: 16 amino acids. CDR3 DNA sequence: TGTGCCAGTAGTATAGGCGGACATGCAACTAATGAAAAACTGTTTTTT. Its protein is CASSIGGHATNEKLFF. The whole variable domain, remainder taken from reference TRBV19 and TRBJ1-4, is DGGITQSPKYLFRKEGQNVTLSCEQNLNHDAMYWYRQDPGQGLRLIYYSQIVNDFQKGDIAEGYSVSREKKESFPLTVTSAQKNPTAFYLCASSIGGHATNEKLFFGSGTQLSVL.

The chain joins TRBV30 to TRBJ1-1; 8 positions match TRBD1. The ends lost 5 bases at V and 0 bases at J; junction bases unmatched: 2. The CDR3 has 13 amino acids. Germline CDR1 and CDR2: GTSNPN and SVGIG (reference sequence). Here the CDR3 reads CAWWTGMNTEAFF. CDR3 DNA: TGTGCCTGGTGGACAGGGATGAACACTGAAGCTTTCTTT.

The rearrangement uses TRBV3-1 (or the pseudogene TRBV3-2) and TRBJ1-2; D uncertain. V lost 4 bases, J lost 7 bases, and 22 bases lay in between. Looked up from germline, CDR1 is LGHDT and CDR2 is YNNKEL (reference sequence). This CDR3 has 16 amino acids. CDR3 in DNA: TGTGCCAGCAGCCCCTCCCCCGGGGAAGATTATACTGGCTACACCTTC. Its protein product is CASSPSPGEDYTGYTF.

This sequence joins TRBV3-1 (or the pseudogene TRBV3-2) and TRBJ2-3; 12 bases match TRBD1. V trimming: 4 bases; J trimming: 0 bases; junction bases outside the gene matches: 2. CDR3 size: 16 residues. Per germline, CDR1 LGHDT and CDR2 YNNKEL (reference sequence). The DNA for the CDR3 is TGTGCCAGCAGCCGGGACAGGGGGCAGAGCACAGATACGCAGTATTTT. This encodes CASSRDRGQSTDTQYF.

This clone has just one count. The rearrangement joins TRBV4-1 to TRBJ2-7, with D perhaps matching TRBD1 (6 bases). This CDR3 has 16 amino acids. In germline, CDR1 is MGHRA, CDR2 YSYEKL. V dropped 0 bases and J dropped 3 bases, with 15 bases sitting between them. The CDR3 sequence is CASSQDDRWVGYEQYF. In DNA, the CDR3 is TGCGCCAGCAGCCAAGACGACAGGTGGGTGGGCTACGAGCAGTACTTC.

The genes are TRBV5-6 and TRBJ2-7; maybe TRBD2 (6 bases). V gave up 4 bases and J gave up 4 bases, with 18 bases separating them. CDR3 length: 15 amino acids. Germline values: CDR1 SGHDT, CDR2 YYEEEE. CDR3 in amino acids: CASSRRRGASYEQYF. CDR3 DNA sequence: TGTGCCAGCAGCCGGAGGCGCGGGGCGTCTTACGAGCAGTACTTC.

V is TRBV6-5 and J is TRBJ1-1, with D perhaps matching TRBD1 (6 bases). V was shortened by 4 bases and J by 8 bases, with 20 bases between the two germline ends. The CDR3 contains 15 residues. Germline V gives CDR1 MNHEY, CDR2 SVGAGI. The CDR3 coding sequence is TGTGCCAGCAGTTCCGCCACCCTTTGGACAGTCGAAGCTTTCTTT. It yields the protein CASSSATLWTVEAFF.

J is TRBJ2-1 and V is TRBV12-3 or TRBV12-4; tentative D call: TRBD2 (6 bases). The CDR3 spans 12 residues. The V end lost 6 bases, the J end lost 8 bases, and 11 bases lay between the germline ends. CDR3: CASRTTRHEQFF. CDR3 bases: TGTGCCAGCAGGACGACTAGACATGAGCAGTTCTTC.

This clone was detected only once. This rearrangement joins TRBV7-8 to TRBJ2-1; 9 bases map to TRBD2. With 5 bases clipped from V and 1 base from J, the junction kept 15 bases outside the gene matches. The CDR3 extends over 19 amino acids. The germline V gene has CDR1 SGHVS and CDR2 FQNEAQ. The CDR3 spells CASSPRVAGVLGSYNEQFF. CDR3 coding DNA: TGTGCCAGCAGCCCCCGGGTAGCGGGGGTTTTAGGTTCCTACAATGAGCAGTTCTTC.

CDR3 region: CASSVGGEGQPQHF. As DNA, the CDR3 is TGTGCCAGCAGCGTAGGCGGGGAAGGCCAGCCCCAGCATTTT. The gene calls are TRBV9 and TRBJ1-5; D remains unclear. The germline V gene encodes CDR1 SGDLS and CDR2 YYNGEE. The CDR3 consists of 14 residues. The germline V and J ends were trimmed by 0 bases and 7 bases, with 11 bases remaining between them.

This chain joins TRBV24-1 and TRBJ1-2, with TRBD1 matching over 7 bases. The V gene's germline CDR1 is KGHDR and CDR2 SFDVKD. CDR3 size: 12 residues. V dropped 10 bases and J dropped 3; count of bases not matched to a gene: 4. CDR3 nucleotides: TGTGCCACAAACGACAGGGACTATGGCTACACCTTC. Protein product: CATNDRDYGYTF.

V and J are TRBV12-3 or TRBV12-4 and TRBJ2-7; 8 bases fit TRBD1. The CDR3 totals 13 residues. V trimming: 3 bases; J trimming: 6 bases; junction bases outside the gene matches: 4. The CDR3 sequence: CASSFDRGGEQYF. In DNA, the CDR3 is TGTGCCAGCAGTTTCGACAGGGGTGGCGAGCAGTACTTC.

This sequence joins TRBV5-1 and TRBJ1-3, with D unresolved. From germline, CDR1 is SGHRS and CDR2 YFSETQ. The CDR3 loop spans 15 amino acids. V lost 0 bases to trimming and J lost 0 bases, with 7 bases between them. The DNA of the CDR3 is TGCGCCAGCAGCTTGGACAGCTACTCTGGAAACACCATATATTTT. It specifies CASSLDSYSGNTIYF.

The V call is TRBV10-2, the J call TRBJ2-7; 12 nucleotides agree with TRBD2. After removal of 4 bases from V and 7 bases from J, the junction contained 11 bases not matched to a gene. The CDR3 has 16 amino acids. Germline CDR1 WSHSY, CDR2 SAAADI. CDR3 protein: CASSGIQLAGGLEQYF. For the CDR3, the DNA is TGCGCCAGCAGTGGGATTCAACTAGCGGGGGGATTGGAGCAGTACTTC.

The chain couples TRBV19 to TRBJ1-5, with D perhaps TRBD1 (6 bases). The CDR3 is 16 residues long. The germline gives CDR1 LNHDA, CDR2 SQIVND (reference sequence). Trimming left V 5 bases short and J 2 bases short, with 16 bases between. CDR3 sequence: CASSLVPGDRNQPQHF. The CDR3 nucleotides read TGTGCCAGTAGTCTCGTTCCAGGGGATCGCAATCAGCCCCAGCATTTT.

The chain links TRBV7-9 to TRBJ2-4, with D possibly matching TRBD1 (5 bases). The CDR3 consists of 17 residues. Germline assignment: CDR1 SEHNR and CDR2 FQNEAQ (reference sequence). V was shortened by 5 bases and J by 0 bases, with 17 bases between the two germline ends. The CDR3 DNA reads TGTGCCAGCAGCACTCCCCGAGACAGACTAGCCAAAAACATTCAGTACTTC. It encodes CASSTPRDRLAKNIQYF.

The chain recombines TRBV24-1 with TRBJ2-5; tentatively, D is TRBD1 (5 bases). The CDR3 spans 13 residues. The germline CDR1 and CDR2 sequences are KGHDR and SFDVKD. V lost 3 bases and J 4 bases, leaving 8 bases between the germline ends. CDR3 amino acids: CATSDQGAETQYF. In DNA, the CDR3 is TGTGCCACCAGTGATCAAGGGGCAGAGACCCAGTACTTC.

The V and J genes are TRBV27 and TRBJ1-2; 10 bases line up with TRBD1. CDR3 length: 15 residues. The ends lost 3 bases at V and 7 bases at J; junction bases unmatched: 8. Germline V gene data show CDR1 as MNHEY and CDR2 as SMNVEV (reference sequence). CDR3 sequence reads: CASSFTGTGDFGYTF. In DNA, the CDR3 is TGTGCCAGCAGTTTTACCGGGACAGGGGATTTTGGCTACACCTTC.

The chain uses TRBV12-5 and TRBJ2-7; TRBD2 matches at 7 bases. V trimming: 2 bases; J trimming: 2 bases; junction bases outside the gene matches: 9. Germline V CDR1 and CDR2: LGHNT, FRNRAP. The CDR3 spans 16 residues. The CDR3 is CASGLKPGGSTYEQYF. The CDR3 DNA follows: TGTGCTAGTGGTTTGAAGCCGGGAGGCTCAACCTACGAGCAGTACTTC.

The sample holds one count of this clone. The same CDR3 is also encoded by other DNA sequences in this sample. The chain has TRBV11-2 and TRBJ2-1; 12 positions match TRBD2. CDR1 SGHAT and CDR2 FQNNGV come from the germline V gene. Trimming took 4 bases from V and 6 from J; bases not matched to a gene: 4. This CDR3 comprises 15 residues. The CDR3 bases are TGTGCCAGCAGCTCTAGCGGGGGGGCAAGCAATGAGCAGTTCTTC. Amino acids: CASSSSGGASNEQFF.

The chain employs TRBV10-3 and TRBJ2-1; tentative D call: TRBD2 (5 bases). The V gene lost 1 base and the J gene lost 7 bases, with 11 bases spanning the gap. The V gene's germline CDR1 is ENHRY and CDR2 SYGVKD. The CDR3 runs to 14 residues. The CDR3 spells CAISEFTGMNEQFF. CDR3 DNA sequence: TGTGCCATCAGTGAGTTCACGGGGATGAATGAGCAGTTCTTC.